This entry lists 5 T cell receptor beta chains sequenced from one sample in a study of cytomegalovirus exposure and HLA in healthy donors. 60 Vbeta and 13 Jbeta primers were used in PCR. The repertoire was sequenced with immunoSEQ multiplex PCR; TCRdb's copy has only in-frame clones and lacks some. Its listing shows over 100,000 clones. Sequenced material: PBMCs. The receptor source for this set is a man aged 18 to 29 in good health and CMV-seronegative.

V is TRBV25-1 and J is TRBJ1-2; TRBD1 matches at 8 bases. Germline lookup yields CDR1 MGHDK and CDR2 SYGVNS. V was pared by 3 bases and J by 7 bases, with 10 bases of the junction left unmatched. This CDR3 has 15 amino acids. This CDR3 is CASSEKADRVSGYTF. The CDR3 DNA reads TGTGCCAGCAGTGAGAAAGCGGACAGGGTGTCTGGCTACACCTTC.

The chain has TRBV7-2 and TRBJ2-7; D is ambiguous. CDR1 SGHTA and CDR2 FQGNSA come from the germline V gene. This CDR3 is built from 14 residues. V was pared by 3 bases and J by 2 bases, with 11 bases between. Here the CDR3 reads CASSLGRPAYEQYF. The CDR3, as DNA: TGTGCCAGCAGCTTGGGCAGGCCTGCCTACGAGCAGTACTTC.

This chain uses TRBV28 with TRBJ1-4; D not certain. CDR1 and CDR2 from the germline V gene are MDHEN and SYDVKM. CDR3 length: 15 residues. V lost 10 bases and J lost 0, with 15 bases in between. The CDR3 DNA sequence: TGTGCCATCCGGAACAGCCCTGCAACTAATGAAAAACTGTTTTTT. It specifies CAIRNSPATNEKLFF. The whole variable domain, filled in from reference TRBV28 and TRBJ1-4, reads DVKVTQSSRYLVKRTGEKVFLECVQDMDHENMFWYRQDPGLGLRLIYFSYDVKMKEKGDIPEGYSVSREKKERFSLILESASTNQTSMYLCAIRNSPATNEKLFFGSGTQLSVL.

The chain joins TRBV5-6 to TRBJ2-2; 15 bases align to TRBD2. The CDR3 runs to 18 residues. Trimming removed 3 bases from V and 7 bases from J; junction bases left unmatched: 10. Germline CDR1 SGHDT, CDR2 YYEEEE. The CDR3 here is CASSSLGLAGGLDGELFF. CDR3 in DNA: TGTGCCAGCAGCTCTCTGGGACTAGCGGGAGGTTTAGACGGGGAGCTGTTTTTT.

The chain employs TRBV2 and TRBJ1-2; D gene ambiguous. The CDR3 length is 16 residues. Germline V gene lookup returns CDR1 SNHLY and CDR2 FYNNEI. Deletions cut 9 bases from V and 8 bases from J, with 28 bases between. As DNA, the CDR3 is TGTGCCAGATCGTTAATGCCACAGCGAGAACTAGGGGGCTACACCTTC. Translating gives CARSLMPQRELGGYTF.